The 4 T cell receptor beta chains below come from one sample, sequenced in a study of blood T cell repertoires in COVID-19. Assay used: immunoSEQ multiplex PCR; TCRdb lists only in-frame clones, some missing. The table has approximately 120,000 clones, approximately 84% seen once. Sequencing was performed on peripheral blood. The receptors originated from a human donor in a cohort sampled during active COVID-19.

The chain combines TRBV3-1 (or the pseudogene TRBV3-2) with TRBJ2-7; weak D call: TRBD2 (6 bases). Deletions cut 0 bases from V and 0 bases from J, with 9 bases between. This CDR3 contains 15 residues. CDR1 and CDR2 (germline): LGHDT, YNNKEL (reference sequence). CDR3: CASSQEGGTSYEQYF. CDR3 in DNA: TGTGCCAGCAGCCAAGAGGGAGGAACCTCCTACGAGCAGTACTTC.

This chain joins TRBV29-1 and TRBJ1-2, with 9 bases that match TRBD1. This CDR3 has 19 amino acids. With 5 bases clipped from V and 3 bases from J, the junction kept 22 bases outside the gene matches. Germline V gene sequence: CDR1 SQVTM, CDR2 ANQGSEA. This CDR3 is CSVLSLSTGGMGLYYGYTF. The CDR3 bases are TGCAGCGTTCTCTCCCTTTCGACAGGGGGAATGGGCCTCTACTATGGCTACACCTTC.

The rearrangement links TRBV6-4 to TRBJ1-1; D might be TRBD1 (5 bases). This CDR3 has 13 residues. Germline lookup yields CDR1 MRHNA and CDR2 SNTAGT. The V and J ends lost 5 bases and 1 base respectively, with 8 bases between them. For the CDR3, the DNA is TGTGCCAGCAGTTCTGGACAGAACACTGAAGCTTTCTTT. This gives the protein CASSSGQNTEAFF.

The V call is TRBV10-2, the J call TRBJ2-2, with D possibly being TRBD2 (5 bases). The germline V gene has CDR1 WSHSY and CDR2 SAAADI. The CDR3 extends over 16 amino acids. V lost 6 bases and J 0 bases, leaving 14 bases between the germline ends. The CDR3 sequence: CASRPPGGSNTGELFF. In DNA form, the CDR3 reads TGCGCCAGCAGACCCCCGGGCGGGTCGAACACCGGGGAGCTGTTTTTT.